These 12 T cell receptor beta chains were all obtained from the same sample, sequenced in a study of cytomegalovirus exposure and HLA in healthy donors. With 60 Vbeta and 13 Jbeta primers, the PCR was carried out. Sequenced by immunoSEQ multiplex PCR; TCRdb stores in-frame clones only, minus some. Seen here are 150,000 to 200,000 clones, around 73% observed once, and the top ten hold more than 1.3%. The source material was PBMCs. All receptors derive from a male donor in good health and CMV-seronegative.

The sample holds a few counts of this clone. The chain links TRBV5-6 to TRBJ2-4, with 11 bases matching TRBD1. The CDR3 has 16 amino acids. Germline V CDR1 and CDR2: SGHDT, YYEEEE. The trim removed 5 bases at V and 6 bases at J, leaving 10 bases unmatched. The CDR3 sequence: CASRVGQGATINIQYF. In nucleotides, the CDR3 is TGTGCCAGCAGAGTTGGACAGGGGGCCACTATAAACATTCAGTACTTC.

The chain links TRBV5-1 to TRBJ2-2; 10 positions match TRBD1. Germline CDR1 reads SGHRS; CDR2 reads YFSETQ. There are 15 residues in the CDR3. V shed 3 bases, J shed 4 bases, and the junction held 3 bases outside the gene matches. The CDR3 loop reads CASSYGQGVTGELFF. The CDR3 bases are TGCGCCAGCAGCTACGGACAGGGGGTCACCGGGGAGCTGTTTTTT.

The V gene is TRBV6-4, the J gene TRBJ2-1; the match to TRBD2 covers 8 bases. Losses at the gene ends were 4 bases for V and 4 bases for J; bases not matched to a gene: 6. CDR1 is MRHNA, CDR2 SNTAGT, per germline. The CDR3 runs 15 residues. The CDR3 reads CASSAQAGEYNEQFF. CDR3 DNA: TGTGCCAGCAGTGCCCAAGCGGGAGAATACAATGAGCAGTTCTTC.

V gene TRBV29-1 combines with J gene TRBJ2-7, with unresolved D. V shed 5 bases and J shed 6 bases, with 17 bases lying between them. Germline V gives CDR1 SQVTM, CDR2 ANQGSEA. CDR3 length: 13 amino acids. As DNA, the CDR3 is TGCAGCGTTTCCAAACCACCTACTGGCGAGCAGTACTTC. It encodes CSVSKPPTGEQYF.

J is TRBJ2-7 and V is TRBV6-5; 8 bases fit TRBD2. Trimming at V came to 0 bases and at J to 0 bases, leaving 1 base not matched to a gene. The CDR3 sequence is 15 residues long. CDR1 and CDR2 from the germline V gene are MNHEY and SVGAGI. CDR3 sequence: CASSYSRGDSYEQYF. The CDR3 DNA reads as TGTGCCAGCAGTTACTCGCGGGGGGACTCCTACGAGCAGTACTTC.

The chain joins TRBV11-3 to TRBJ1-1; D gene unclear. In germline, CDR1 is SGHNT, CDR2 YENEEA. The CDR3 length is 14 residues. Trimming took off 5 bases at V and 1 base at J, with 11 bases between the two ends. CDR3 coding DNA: TGTGCCAGCAGCACCGGTGAGGGGAACACTGAAGCTTTCTTT. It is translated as CASSTGEGNTEAFF.

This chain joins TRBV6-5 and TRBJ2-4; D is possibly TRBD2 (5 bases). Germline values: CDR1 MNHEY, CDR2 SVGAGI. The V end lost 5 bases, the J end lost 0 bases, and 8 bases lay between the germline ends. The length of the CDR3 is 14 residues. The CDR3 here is CASSPGVAKNIQYF. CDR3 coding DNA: TGTGCCAGCAGTCCCGGGGTAGCCAAAAACATTCAGTACTTC.

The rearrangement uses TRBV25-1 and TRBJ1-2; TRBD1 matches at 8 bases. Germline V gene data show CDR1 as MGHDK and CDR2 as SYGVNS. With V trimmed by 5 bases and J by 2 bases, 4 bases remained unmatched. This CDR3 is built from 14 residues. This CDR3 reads CASSRPGGNYGYTF. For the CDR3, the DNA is TGTGCCAGCAGTAGGCCAGGGGGCAACTATGGCTACACCTTC.

DNA for the CDR3: TGCGCCAGCAGCTTGGTACAGAACACCGGGGAGCTGTTTTTT. Translated: CASSLVQNTGELFF. The rearrangement uses TRBV5-1 and TRBJ2-2; D remains ambiguous. Trimming shortened V by 0 bases and J by 1 base, and 4 bases separated the two germline ends. CDR1 and CDR2 from the germline V gene are SGHRS and YFSETQ. CDR3 length: 14 amino acids.

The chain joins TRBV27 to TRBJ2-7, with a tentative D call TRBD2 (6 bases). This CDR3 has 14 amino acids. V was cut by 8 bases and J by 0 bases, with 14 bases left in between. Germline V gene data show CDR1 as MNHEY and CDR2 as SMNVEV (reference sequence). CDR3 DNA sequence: TGTGCCAGCCCGACGGGACTCCTCTCCTACGAGCAGTACTTC. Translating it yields CASPTGLLSYEQYF.

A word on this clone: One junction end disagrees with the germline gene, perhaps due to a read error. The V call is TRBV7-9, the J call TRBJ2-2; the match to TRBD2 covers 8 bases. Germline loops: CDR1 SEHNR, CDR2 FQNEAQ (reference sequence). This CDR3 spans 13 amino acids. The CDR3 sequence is CSSSRGGSGELFF. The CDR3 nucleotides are TGTTCCAGCAGCCGCGGGGGGTCCGGGGAGCTGTTTTTT.

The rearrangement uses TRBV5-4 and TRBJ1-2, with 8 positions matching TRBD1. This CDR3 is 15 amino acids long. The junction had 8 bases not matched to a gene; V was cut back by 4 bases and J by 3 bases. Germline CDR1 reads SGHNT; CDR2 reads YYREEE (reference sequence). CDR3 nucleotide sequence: TGTGCCAGCAGCGGCAGGGGGCCGGATTACTATGGCTACACCTTC. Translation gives CASSGRGPDYYGYTF.